This entry concerns a single T cell receptor beta chain. This specimen belongs to a study of T cells after yellow fever vaccination. The CDR3 extends over 13 amino acids. V lost 8 bases and J lost 5, with 17 bases in between. The germline V gene encodes CDR1 SGHKS and CDR2 YYEKEE (reference sequence). TCRdb re-called the 5' RACE reads with MiXCR, one entry per CDR3 protein. The sample consists of approximately 510,000 distinct CDR3 sequences, about a fifth of them appearing once. The genes are TRBV5-5 and TRBJ2-7, with TRBD1 as a possible D gene (5 bases). The sequence came from a man between 18 and 35 years old who received the YFV17D yellow fever vaccine. The specimen comprised PBMCs, sampled roughly 20 days after the first yellow fever vaccination. The CDR3 coding sequence is TGTGCCAGGGGCCCCGGGCTCAGGGACGAGCAGTACGTC. This gives the protein CARGPGLRDEQYV.